This T cell receptor beta chain was captured in a study of T cell responses to AZD1222 COVID-19 vaccine. Overall study results and limits: At baseline, just five to seven AZD1222 recipients tested seropositive. Increases in Spike-specific TCR breadth and depth were seen after two AZD1222 doses.

Regarding this clone: The antigen is undetermined. Different DNA sequences within this sample yield the same CDR3.

TCRdb's table, derived via immunoSEQ multiplex PCR, lists solely in-frame clones and lacks some. The sample lists fewer than 90,000 clones; around nine tenths were seen once. Germline CDR1 and CDR2: MDHEN and SYDVKM. Trimming pared 3 bases from V and 9 bases from J, leaving 6 bases between. The CDR3 runs to 12 residues. The sequencing used peripheral blood, collected on day 0 of AZD1222 vaccination. The V gene is TRBV28, the J gene TRBJ1-6; D is perhaps TRBD1 (5 bases). This clonotype was obtained from an adult in good health. CDR3 in DNA: TGTGCCAGCAGTTTTGGGGGTTCACCCCTCCACTTT. As protein: CASSFGGSPLHF.